A selection of T cell receptor beta chains follows, all from one sample in a study of CD8+ T cells in alopecia areata. Profiled with immunoSEQ multiplex PCR; TCRdb holds only in-frame clones, not every one. The profile shows approximately 58,000 clones, roughly 40% of them singletons. Sequences were obtained from NKG2D-low CD8+ T cells sorted from blood. These receptors originate from a human donor with alopecia areata. Both conserved end residues are part of each CDR3. The order of the fields is D gene, J gene, clone size, V gene, CDR3 DNA, CDR3 protein. A D gene is named only where the DNA matches it firmly. Expanded clones get a size class; other rows say once, few or many, or leave the size out.

>-|TRBJ2-1|few|TRBV7-9
TGTGCCAGCAGCTTAGCGTCTCGACATCTCGCGGCCGATGAGCAGTTCTTC
CASSLASRHLAADEQFF
>-|TRBJ2-5|few|TRBV9
TGTGCCAGCAGCGATCCGTCTGCACAAGAGACCCAGTACTTC
CASSDPSAQETQYF
>-|TRBJ2-1|-|TRBV20-1
TGCAGTGCTAGAGGCGGATATGAGCAGTTCTTC
CSARGGYEQFF
>-|TRBJ2-1|-|TRBV28
TGTGCCAGCAGACTATGGCAGGGAACCTACAATGAGCAGTTCTTC
CASRLWQGTYNEQFF
>-|TRBJ2-4|-|TRBV4-1
TGCGCCAGCAGCCAAGATACAGGCCAAAACATTCAGTACTTC
CASSQDTGQNIQYF
>-|TRBJ2-7|few|TRBV4-1
TGCGCCAGCAGCCAAGTCCATACAGGCTCCTACGAGCAGTACTTC
CASSQVHTGSYEQYF
>-|TRBJ1-1|-|TRBV7-2
TGTGCCAGCAGCTTAGCTCTTGGCAGGGTGTACACTGAAGCTTTCTTT
CASSLALGRVYTEAFF
>TRBD2|TRBJ2-1|few|TRBV7-9
TGTGCCAGCAGCTTAGGTTGGGGGGGTGAGCAGTTCTTC
CASSLGWGGEQFF
>-|TRBJ2-1|once|TRBV6-5
TGTGCCAGCAGCTCGGCAGATGAGCAGTTCTTC
CASSSADEQFF
>TRBD1|TRBJ1-2|-|TRBV29-1
TGCAGCGCTGATGGGACAGGGGCGACGGGCTACACCTTC
CSADGTGATGYTF
>-|TRBJ2-1|-|TRBV6-5
TGTGCCAGCAGACGGGGACCCTACAATGAGCAGTTCTTC
CASRRGPYNEQFF
>TRBD1|TRBJ1-1|-|TRBV5-4
TGTGCCAGCAGCTCCGGGACAGATGAAGCTTTCTTT
CASSSGTDEAFF
>-|TRBJ2-5|few|TRBV4-2
TGTGCCAGCAGCCAAGATTTTTCGCCTGTAGAGACCCAGTACTTC
CASSQDFSPVETQYF
>-|TRBJ2-7|few|TRBV5-1
TGCGCCAGCAGCGTGGGCTCAACCTACGAGCAGTACTTC
CASSVGSTYEQYF
>-|TRBJ2-7|few|TRBV7-9
TGTGCCAGCAGCTTCGAGAGGGGTGAGCAGTACTTC
CASSFERGEQYF
>-|TRBJ2-5|few|TRBV28
TGTGCCAGCAGCCTTCCCGCGTCCCGAGAGACCCAGTACTTC
CASSLPASRETQYF
>-|TRBJ2-2|few|TRBV7-9
TGTGCCAGCAGCTTAGTGGGCGGAAACACCGGGGAGCTGTTTTTT
CASSLVGGNTGELFF
>TRBD1|TRBJ2-3|-|TRBV29-1
TGCAGCGTTGAAGATCTGGCAGGGGGTTCCACAGATACGCAGTATTTT
CSVEDLAGGSTDTQYF
>TRBD1|TRBJ2-1|-|TRBV28
TGTGCCAGCAGTTTAGGCCAGGGGGCGGCCAATGAGCAGTTCTTC
CASSLGQGAANEQFF
>-|TRBJ1-5|few|TRBV19
TGTGCCAGCCTCGGGGGGCGAGGCAATCAGCCCCAGCATTTT
CASLGGRGNQPQHF
>-|TRBJ2-2|few|TRBV4-3
TGCGCCAGCAGCCAAGATCGGGTTCCAACCGGGGAGCTGTTTTTT
CASSQDRVPTGELFF
>TRBD1|TRBJ1-1|few|TRBV29-1
TGCAGCGTCCCGGGACAGATTAACACTGAAGCTTTCTTT
CSVPGQINTEAFF
>-|TRBJ2-6|-|TRBV5-6
TGTGCCAGCCAGGGAGGCAGGGGAATAAGTGGGGCCAACGTCCTGACTTTC
CASQGGRGISGANVLTF
>-|TRBJ2-7|-|TRBV5-8
TGTGCCAGCAGTTCCGACCTAACAAAAAGATACGAGCAGTACTTC
CASSSDLTKRYEQYF
>-|TRBJ2-1|-|TRBV13
TGTGCCAGCAGCGTCGGGACTTCCTACAATGAGCAGTTCTTC
CASSVGTSYNEQFF
>TRBD2|TRBJ2-3|few|TRBV7-2
TGTGCCAGCACCCCGGCCGGGAGGAGTACGCAGTATTTT
CASTPAGRSTQYF
>-|TRBJ2-7|-|TRBV7-2
TGTGCCAGCAGCTTAGGACTAGGCTACGAGCAGTACTTC
CASSLGLGYEQYF
>-|TRBJ1-1|-|TRBV7-9
TGTGCCAGCAGCTTGGGGCCTTTCACTGAAGCTTTCTTT
CASSLGPFTEAFF
>-|TRBJ2-1|-|TRBV7-3
TGTGCCAGCAGCTACCACGGGGCAACAGAGGAGCAGTTCTTC
CASSYHGATEEQFF
>-|TRBJ2-7|-|TRBV2
TGTGCCGTTCAGGGCAACGAGCAGTACTTC
CAVQGNEQYF
>TRBD1|TRBJ2-7|-|TRBV29-1
TGCAGCGGACGGGACAGTTCCTACGAGCAGTACTTC
CSGRDSSYEQYF
>-|TRBJ2-1|-|TRBV18
TGTGCCAGCTCACTGGAAGCCAATGAGCAGTTCTTC
CASSLEANEQFF
>-|TRBJ2-3|-|TRBV4-2
TGTGCCAGCAGCCTACACCAGGGGAGGAGCACAGATACGCAGTATTTT
CASSLHQGRSTDTQYF
>-|TRBJ2-7|few|TRBV7-8
TGTGCCAGCAGCTTAGGCGGGCGCGACGAGCAGTACTTC
CASSLGGRDEQYF
>-|TRBJ2-1|few|TRBV7-7
TGTGCCAGCAGCTTAATGGCGGGACAGTACAATGAGCAGTTCTTC
CASSLMAGQYNEQFF
>TRBD1|TRBJ2-7|-|TRBV5-4
TGTGCCAGCAGCTTGATGGACAGGAGCTCCTACGAGCAGTACTTC
CASSLMDRSSYEQYF
>-|TRBJ2-7|few|TRBV9
TGTGCCAGCAGCCCTCATGACGGTCTACGAGGGCAGTACTTC
CASSPHDGLRGQYF
>-|TRBJ2-7|-|TRBV11-2
TGTGCCAGCAGCTTTTCCGGCGAGCAGTACTTC
CASSFSGEQYF
>TRBD1|TRBJ1-5|-|TRBV29-1
TGCAGCGTTGTCGGGACAGGGGATCAGCCCCAGCATTTT
CSVVGTGDQPQHF
>-|TRBJ2-3|-|TRBV5-6
TGTGCCAGCAGCTTTTTAGATACGCAGTATTTT
CASSFLDTQYF
>TRBD2|TRBJ2-5|few|TRBV25-1
TGTGCCAGCAGTGTGGGACTAGAAGAGACCCAGTACTTC
CASSVGLEETQYF
>-|TRBJ1-2|few|TRBV4-1
TGCGCCAGCAGCCAAGACCTTGGAGCTAACTATGGCTACACCTTC
CASSQDLGANYGYTF
>-|TRBJ1-1|-|TRBV19
TGTGCCAGTAGCCCGGGACAGAACACTGAAGCTTTCTTT
CASSPGQNTEAFF
>TRBD2|TRBJ2-4|-|TRBV30
TGTGCCTGGAGTGTAGCGGGGGGCGGGAACATTCAGTACTTC
CAWSVAGGGNIQYF
>-|TRBJ2-1|-|TRBV5-1
TGCGCCAGCAGCCCACGATACAGGCACTACAATGAGCAGTTCTTC
CASSPRYRHYNEQFF
>TRBD1|TRBJ2-6|-|TRBV5-1
TGCGCCAGCAGCTTGGCACAGGGGAGCTCTGGGGCCAACGTCCTGACTTTC
CASSLAQGSSGANVLTF
>TRBD2|TRBJ2-7|few|TRBV4-1
TGCGCCAGCAGCCAAGGGCAGCGGGAGGTCGAGCAGTACTTC
CASSQGQREVEQYF
>TRBD1|TRBJ1-4|-|TRBV5-6
TGTGCCAGCAGCTTGGGGACCGGGACAGCCGAAAAACTGTTTTTT
CASSLGTGTAEKLFF